This passage covers 20 T cell receptor beta chains from one sample sequenced in a study of monozygotic twins with inflammatory bowel disease. From its re-call of the 5' RACE reads, TCRdb lists each CDR3 protein once, without DNA. The sample table sets out some 210,000 distinct CDR3 sequences. Sample: blood. These TCRs come from a human donor with ulcerative colitis or Crohn's disease, or a healthy co-twin of an affected twin (not recorded which).

J is TRBJ1-1 and V is TRBV5-1. Germline V gene sequence: CDR1 SGHRS, CDR2 YFSETQ. This CDR3 is 11 amino acids long. CDR3 loop: CASRMDTEAFF.

The V gene is TRBV5-1, the J gene TRBJ1-2. The CDR3 runs to 13 residues. Looked up from germline, CDR1 is SGHRS and CDR2 is YFSETQ. The CDR3 loop reads CASSPLRDYGYTF.

The chain carries TRBV7-9 and TRBJ1-5; TCRdb picks TRBD1, but there is no DNA to check that call. This CDR3 is built from 16 residues. Germline V CDR1 and CDR2: SEHNR, FQNEAQ (reference sequence). The chain's CDR3 is CASSPLTGQPDQPQHF.

The chain is built from TRBV12-3 or TRBV12-4 and TRBJ1-2; TCRdb selects TRBD1, and the lack of DNA leaves this call unchecked. The CDR3 runs 13 residues. CDR3 sequence reads: CASTKGGPYGYTF.

The genes are TRBV12-3 or TRBV12-4 and TRBJ1-1. The CDR3 loop spans 14 amino acids. The CDR3 sequence is CASSLSAGNPEAFF.

The chain has TRBV4-1 and TRBJ2-5. This CDR3 is built from 14 residues. Germline V lookup: CDR1 MGHRA, CDR2 YSYEKL. CDR3 amino acids: CASSQVGVQETQYF.

This CDR3 is CASSPLVQTGVEQFF. This chain links TRBV18 with TRBJ2-1; TCRdb's D call, TRBD1, is unchecked because there is no DNA. The CDR3 spans 15 residues. Germline assignment: CDR1 KGHSH and CDR2 LQKENI.

The chain recombines TRBV6-1 with TRBJ2-1; absent DNA, TCRdb's TRBD1 call cannot be checked. The germline gives CDR1 MNHNS, CDR2 SASEGT. This CDR3 spans 14 amino acids. The CDR3 sequence: CASKEDRPHNEQFF.

This chain joins TRBV6-5 and TRBJ1-1. Germline V lookup: CDR1 MNHEY, CDR2 SVGAGI. The CDR3 is 15 amino acids. CDR3 in amino acids: CASSYGGDWNTEAFF.

V usage is TRBV10-3 and J usage is TRBJ2-1; checking the TCRdb D call of TRBD2 is not possible without DNA. Germline CDR1 reads ENHRY; CDR2 reads SYGVKD. The CDR3 loop spans 17 amino acids. CDR3 loop: CAISERRGGRISNEQFF.

This chain uses TRBV2 with TRBJ1-6; TCRdb indicates TRBD1, and absent DNA this call remains unverified. Germline V gene data show CDR1 as SNHLY and CDR2 as FYNNEI. This CDR3 is built from 15 residues. This CDR3 is CASSEGRGDNSPLHF.

The CDR3 region is CASSLSYRTIYEQYF. J is TRBJ2-7 and V is TRBV11-2. The germline V gene has CDR1 SGHAT and CDR2 FQNNGV. CDR3 length: 15 amino acids.

V gene TRBV2 combines with J gene TRBJ1-2. The CDR3 contains 12 residues. The germline CDR1 and CDR2 sequences are SNHLY and FYNNEI. The CDR3 protein is CASSEEGSNYTF.

The chain employs TRBV7-3 and TRBJ2-2; TCRdb lists TRBD1, though no DNA is available to test this call. From germline, CDR1 is SGHTA and CDR2 FQGTGA. The CDR3 extends over 16 amino acids. The CDR3 protein is CASSLTGARLTGELFF. The complete variable domain, with remaining parts taken from reference TRBV7-3 and TRBJ2-2, reads GAGVSQTPSNKVTEKGKYVELRCDPISGHTALYWYRQSLGQGPEFLIYFQGTGAADDSGLPNDRFFAVRPEGSVSTLKIQRTERGDSAVYLCASSLTGARLTGELFFGEGSRLTVL.

This chain joins TRBV11-2 and TRBJ1-1. Germline values: CDR1 SGHAT, CDR2 FQNNGV. The CDR3 extends over 16 amino acids. CDR3 region: CASSLGQRLLNTEAFF.

This rearrangement joins TRBV5-1 to TRBJ2-1. The CDR3 length is 12 residues. The germline V gene encodes CDR1 SGHRS and CDR2 YFSETQ. The chain's CDR3 is CASSFALNEQFF. Using reference TRBV5-1 and TRBJ2-1 for the parts outside the CDR3, the full variable domain is KAGVTQTPRYLIKTRGQQVTLSCSPISGHRSVSWYQQTPGQGLQFLFEYFSETQRNKGNFPGRFSGRQFSNSRSEMNVSTLELGDSALYLCASSFALNEQFFGPGTRLTVL.

The gene calls are TRBV5-1 and TRBJ1-6. Germline lookup yields CDR1 SGHRS and CDR2 YFSETQ. CDR3 size: 15 residues. Here the CDR3 reads CASSSGVSYNSPLHF.

The rearrangement links TRBV5-1 to TRBJ2-2. The CDR3 sequence is 16 residues long. CDR1 and CDR2 (germline): SGHRS, YFSETQ. The CDR3 loop is CASSLLGNVGTGELFF.

This sequence joins TRBV20-1 and TRBJ2-5; the D call of TRBD2 rests on TCRdb alone, since no DNA is present to check it. CDR3 size: 15 residues. Germline V gene data show CDR1 as DFQATT and CDR2 as SNEGSKA (reference sequence). CDR3 region: CSARDLASSQETQYF.

The chain combines TRBV6-5 with TRBJ1-3. Germline CDR1 and CDR2: MNHEY and SVGAGI. CDR3 size: 15 residues. CDR3 residues: CASSTRLRSGNTIYF.